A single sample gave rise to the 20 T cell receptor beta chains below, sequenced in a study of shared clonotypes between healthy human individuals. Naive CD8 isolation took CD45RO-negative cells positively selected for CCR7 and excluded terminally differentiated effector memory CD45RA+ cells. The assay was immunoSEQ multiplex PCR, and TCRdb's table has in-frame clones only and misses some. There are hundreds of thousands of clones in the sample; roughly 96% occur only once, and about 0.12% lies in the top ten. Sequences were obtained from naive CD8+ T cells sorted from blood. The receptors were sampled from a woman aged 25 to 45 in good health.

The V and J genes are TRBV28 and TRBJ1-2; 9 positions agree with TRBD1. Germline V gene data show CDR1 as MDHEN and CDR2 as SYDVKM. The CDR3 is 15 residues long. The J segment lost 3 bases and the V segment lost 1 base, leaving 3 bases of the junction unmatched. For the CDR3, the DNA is TGTGCCAGCAGTTTATCGGGACAGGGCGACTATGGCTACACCTTC. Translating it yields CASSLSGQGDYGYTF.

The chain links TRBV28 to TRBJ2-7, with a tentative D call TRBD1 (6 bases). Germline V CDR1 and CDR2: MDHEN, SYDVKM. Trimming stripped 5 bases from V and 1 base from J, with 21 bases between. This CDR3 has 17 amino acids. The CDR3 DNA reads TGTGCCAGCAGTGATACTTTAATTGAGACAGGTTCCTACGAGCAGTACTTC. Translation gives CASSDTLIETGSYEQYF.

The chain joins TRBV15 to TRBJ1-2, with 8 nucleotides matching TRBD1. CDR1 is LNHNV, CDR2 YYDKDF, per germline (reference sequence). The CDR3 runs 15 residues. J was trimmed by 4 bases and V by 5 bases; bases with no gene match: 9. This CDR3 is CATSVSRGLSYGYTF. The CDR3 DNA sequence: TGTGCCACCAGCGTAAGCAGGGGGCTGAGCTATGGCTACACCTTC.

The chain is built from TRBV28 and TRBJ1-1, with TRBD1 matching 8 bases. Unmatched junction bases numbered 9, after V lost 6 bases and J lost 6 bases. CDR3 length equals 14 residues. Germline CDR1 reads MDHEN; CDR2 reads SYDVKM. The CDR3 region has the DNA TGTGCCAGCAGGGTTAACGCAGGGGGCGCTGAAGCTTTCTTT. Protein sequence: CASRVNAGGAEAFF.

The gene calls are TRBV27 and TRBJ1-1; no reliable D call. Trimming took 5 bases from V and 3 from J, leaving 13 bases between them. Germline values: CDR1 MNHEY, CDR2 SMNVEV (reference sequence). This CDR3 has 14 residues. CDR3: CASSEAGSYTEAFF. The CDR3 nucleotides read TGTGCCAGCAGTGAGGCCGGGTCTTACACTGAAGCTTTCTTT.

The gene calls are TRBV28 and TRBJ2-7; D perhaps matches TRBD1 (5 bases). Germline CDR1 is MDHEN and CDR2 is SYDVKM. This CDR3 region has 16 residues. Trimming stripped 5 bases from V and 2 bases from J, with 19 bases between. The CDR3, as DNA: TGTGCCAGCAGTCCCCGATATTTGACAGAAGCCTACGAGCAGTACTTC. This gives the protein CASSPRYLTEAYEQYF.

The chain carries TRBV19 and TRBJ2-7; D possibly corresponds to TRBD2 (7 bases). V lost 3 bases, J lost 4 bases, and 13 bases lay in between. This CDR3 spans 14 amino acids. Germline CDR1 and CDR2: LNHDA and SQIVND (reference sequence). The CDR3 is CASSISSGTYEQYF. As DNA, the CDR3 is TGTGCCAGTAGTATCTCCAGCGGGACATACGAGCAGTACTTC.

CDR3 region: CASSDRGWNTEAFF. As DNA, the CDR3 is TGTGCCAGTAGCGACAGGGGGTGGAATACTGAAGCTTTCTTT. V is TRBV19 and J is TRBJ1-1; TRBD1 agrees at 9 bases. V trimming: 6 bases; J trimming: 5 bases; junction bases outside the gene matches: 7. Looked up from germline, CDR1 is LNHDA and CDR2 is SQIVND (reference sequence). The CDR3 sequence is 14 residues long.

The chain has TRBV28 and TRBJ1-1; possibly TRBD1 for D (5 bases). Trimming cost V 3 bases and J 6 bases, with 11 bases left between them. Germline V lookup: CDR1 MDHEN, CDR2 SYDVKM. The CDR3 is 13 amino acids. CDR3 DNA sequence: TGTGCCAGCAGTTTGGGGGGTTTGGCTGAAGCTTTCTTT. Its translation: CASSLGGLAEAFF.

CDR3: CASSGSHGPNYGYTF. CDR3 coding DNA: TGTGCCAGCAGCGGATCCCACGGCCCTAACTATGGCTACACCTTC. This chain uses TRBV9 with TRBJ1-2; no clear D. The germline gives CDR1 SGDLS, CDR2 YYNGEE. Trimming removed 3 bases at V and 0 bases at J, with 12 bases between. The CDR3 loop spans 15 amino acids. Filled out from reference TRBV9 and TRBJ1-2, the complete variable domain reads DSGVTQTPKHLITATGQRVTLRCSPRSGDLSVYWYQQSLDQGLQFLIQYYNGEERAKGNILERFSAQQFPDLHSELNLSSLELGDSALYFCASSGSHGPNYGYTFGSGTRLTVV.

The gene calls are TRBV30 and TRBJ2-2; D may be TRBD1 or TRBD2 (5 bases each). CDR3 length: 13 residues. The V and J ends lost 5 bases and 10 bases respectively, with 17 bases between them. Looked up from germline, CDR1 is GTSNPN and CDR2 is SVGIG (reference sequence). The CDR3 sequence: CAWLPSGPMELFF. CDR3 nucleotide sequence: TGTGCCTGGCTCCCGTCGGGGCCCATGGAGCTGTTTTTT. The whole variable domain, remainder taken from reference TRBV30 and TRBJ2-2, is SQTIHQWPATLVQPVGSPLSLECTVEGTSNPNLYWYRQAAGRGLQLLFYSVGIGQISSEVPQNLSASRPQDRQFILSSKKLLLSDSGFYLCAWLPSGPMELFFGEGSRLTVL.

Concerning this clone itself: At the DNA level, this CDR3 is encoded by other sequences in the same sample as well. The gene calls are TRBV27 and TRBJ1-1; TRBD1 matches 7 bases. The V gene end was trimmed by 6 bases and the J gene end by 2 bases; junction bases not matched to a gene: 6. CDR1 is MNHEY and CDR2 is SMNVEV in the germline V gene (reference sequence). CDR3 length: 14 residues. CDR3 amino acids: CASSLTGANTEAFF. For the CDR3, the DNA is TGTGCCAGCAGCCTAACAGGGGCAAACACTGAAGCTTTCTTT.

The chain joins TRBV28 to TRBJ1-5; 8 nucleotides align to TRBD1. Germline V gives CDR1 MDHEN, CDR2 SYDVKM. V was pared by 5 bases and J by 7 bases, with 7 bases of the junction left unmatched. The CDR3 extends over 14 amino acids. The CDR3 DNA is TGTGCCAGCAGTGCGGGACAGGTTCCCCAGCCCCAGCATTTT. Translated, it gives CASSAGQVPQPQHF.

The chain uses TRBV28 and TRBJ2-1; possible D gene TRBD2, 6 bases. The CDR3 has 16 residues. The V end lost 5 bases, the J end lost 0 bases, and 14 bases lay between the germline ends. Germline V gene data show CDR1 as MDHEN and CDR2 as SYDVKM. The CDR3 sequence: CASSRPSGGSYNEQFF. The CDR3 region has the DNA TGTGCCAGCAGTCGGCCGTCCGGGGGCTCCTACAATGAGCAGTTCTTC.

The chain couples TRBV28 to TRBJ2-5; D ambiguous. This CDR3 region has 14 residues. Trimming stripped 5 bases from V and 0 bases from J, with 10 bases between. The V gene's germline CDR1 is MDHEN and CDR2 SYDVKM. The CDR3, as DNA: TGTGCCAGCAGTCCCAGGACCTACCAAGAGACCCAGTACTTC. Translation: CASSPRTYQETQYF.

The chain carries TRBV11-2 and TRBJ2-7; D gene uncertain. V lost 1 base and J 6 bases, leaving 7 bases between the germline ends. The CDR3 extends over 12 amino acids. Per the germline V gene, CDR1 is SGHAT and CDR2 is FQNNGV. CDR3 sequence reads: CASSLVRVEQYF. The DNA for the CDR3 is TGTGCCAGCAGCTTAGTCCGGGTCGAGCAGTACTTC.

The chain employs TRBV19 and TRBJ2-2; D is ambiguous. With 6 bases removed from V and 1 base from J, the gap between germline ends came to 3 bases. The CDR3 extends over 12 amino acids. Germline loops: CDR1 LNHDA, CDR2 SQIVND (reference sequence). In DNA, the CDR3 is TGTGCCAGTAGGAAGAACACCGGGGAGCTGTTTTTT. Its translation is CASRKNTGELFF.

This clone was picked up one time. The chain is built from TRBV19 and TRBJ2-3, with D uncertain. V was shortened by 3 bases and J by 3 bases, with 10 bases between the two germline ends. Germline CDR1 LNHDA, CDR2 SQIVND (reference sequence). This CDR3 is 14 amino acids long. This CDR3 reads CASSILTDTDTQYF. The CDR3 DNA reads TGTGCCAGTAGTATTCTTACAGATACAGATACGCAGTATTTT.

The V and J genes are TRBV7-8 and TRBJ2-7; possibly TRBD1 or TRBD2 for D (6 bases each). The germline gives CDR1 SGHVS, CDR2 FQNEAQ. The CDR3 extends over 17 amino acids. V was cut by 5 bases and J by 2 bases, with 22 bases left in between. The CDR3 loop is CASSPNLGGSQTYEQYF. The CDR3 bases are TGTGCCAGCAGCCCAAACCTGGGGGGCTCCCAGACCTACGAGCAGTACTTC.

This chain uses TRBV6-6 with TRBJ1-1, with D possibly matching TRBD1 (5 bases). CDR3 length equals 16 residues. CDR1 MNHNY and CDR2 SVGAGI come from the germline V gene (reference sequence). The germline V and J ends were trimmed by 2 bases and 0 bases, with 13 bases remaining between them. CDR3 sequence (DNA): TGTGCCAGCAGTTACAATCAGGGTCCCATGAACACTGAAGCTTTCTTT. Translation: CASSYNQGPMNTEAFF.